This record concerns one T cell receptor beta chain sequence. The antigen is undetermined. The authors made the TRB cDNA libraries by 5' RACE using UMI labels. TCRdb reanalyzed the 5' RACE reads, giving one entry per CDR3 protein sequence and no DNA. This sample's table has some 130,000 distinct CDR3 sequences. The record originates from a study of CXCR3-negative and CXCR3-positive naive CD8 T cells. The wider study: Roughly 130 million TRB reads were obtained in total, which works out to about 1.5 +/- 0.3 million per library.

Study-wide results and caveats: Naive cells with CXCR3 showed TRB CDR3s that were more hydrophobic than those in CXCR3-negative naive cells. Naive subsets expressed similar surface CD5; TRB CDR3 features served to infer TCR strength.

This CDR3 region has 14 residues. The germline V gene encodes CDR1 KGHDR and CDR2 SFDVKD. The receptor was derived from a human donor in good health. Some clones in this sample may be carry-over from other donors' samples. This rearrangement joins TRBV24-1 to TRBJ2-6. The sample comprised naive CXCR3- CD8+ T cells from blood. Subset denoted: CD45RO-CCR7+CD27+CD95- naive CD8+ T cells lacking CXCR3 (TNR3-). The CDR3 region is CATSSISGANVLTF.